This T cell receptor beta chain emerged from a study of blood T cell repertoires in COVID-19. The participants were between about 18 and 90 years old and came from some 25 US areas. Donors were grouped by their self-reported clinical history. The protocol was immunoSEQ multiplex PCR, while the TCRdb copy is restricted to in-frame clones and leaves out a portion. The repertoire holds around 250,000 clones, with roughly 85% as singletons. This CDR3 contains 17 residues. V was pared by 0 bases and J by 2 bases, with 10 bases of the junction left unmatched. Per the germline V gene, CDR1 is MNHEY and CDR2 is SMNVEV (reference sequence).

The chain is built from TRBV27 and TRBJ2-7, with TRBD2 matching over 7 bases. The sequencing sample was made of PBMCs or T cells enriched from blood (not recorded which). This clonotype was sampled from a woman aged 45 to 65 with acute COVID-19. The CDR3 DNA reads as TGTGCCAGCAGTTTATCGAGGGAGGGGACGGACCCCTACGAGCAGTACTTC. Translation gives CASSLSREGTDPYEQYF.